This T cell receptor beta chain was sequenced for a study of CD8 T cells in ankylosing spondylitis. CDR1 SGHTA and CDR2 FQGNSA come from the germline V gene. The CDR3 spans 13 residues. V lost 3 bases and J lost 0, with 6 bases in between. In making TCR beta libraries, quantitative 5'-RACE with molecular barcodes was used. TCRdb re-called the 5' RACE reads through MiXCR, storing one row per CDR3 protein. The table records 75,000 to 95,000 distinct CDR3 sequences, approximately 9.6% of them present only once. In its sample, this clonotype was seen many times. The antigen is undetermined. Study-level findings and limits: As for the disease-linked clones, they showed a CD8+ phenotype and occurred at relatively low frequencies in peripheral blood. Prior work had noted some motif variants in reactive arthritis blood and synovial fluid. A TCR beta motif of about eight highly homologous variants seemed to mark ankylosing spondylitis blood.

The rearrangement uses TRBV7-2 and TRBJ2-7; no reliable D call. Sequencing used blood, either unsorted or a sorted T cell fraction (not recorded which). The TCR originated in a male donor with ankylosing spondylitis. The CDR3 DNA is TGTGCCAGCAGCTTCGCTAGCTCCTACGAGCAGTACTTC. It specifies CASSFASSYEQYF.